This entry features one T cell receptor beta chain sequence. The sample belongs to a study of technical replicates of blood from several donors. V was trimmed by 1 base and J by 4 bases, leaving 11 bases between them. This CDR3 is built from 14 residues. Germline CDR1 and CDR2: SGHNT and YYREEE (reference sequence). Generated by immunoSEQ multiplex PCR, the TCRdb table keeps only in-frame clones and is missing some. The repertoire includes approximately 70,000 clones, nearly 98% of them detected once, and around 0.22% sits in the top ten. This clonotype was sampled from a human donor in good health. The chain employs TRBV5-4 and TRBJ1-1; D is perhaps TRBD1 (6 bases). The sample consisted of T cells isolated from PBMCs. The CDR3 bases are TGTGCCAGCAGCTTGTTTCAGGGGAGCACTGAAGCTTTCTTT. Encoded protein: CASSLFQGSTEAFF. Supplemented by reference TRBV5-4 and TRBJ1-1, the full variable domain reads ETGVTQSPTHLIKTRGQQVTLRCSSQSGHNTVSWYQQALGQGPQFIFQYYREEENGRGNFPPRFSGLQFPNYSSELNVNALELDDSALYLCASSLFQGSTEAFFGQGTRLTVV.